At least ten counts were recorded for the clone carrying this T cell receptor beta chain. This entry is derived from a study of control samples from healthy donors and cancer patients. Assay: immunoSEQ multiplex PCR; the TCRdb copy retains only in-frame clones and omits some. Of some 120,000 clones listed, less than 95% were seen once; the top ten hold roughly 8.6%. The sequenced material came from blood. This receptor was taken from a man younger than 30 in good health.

CDR3 sequence reads: CASREETGGRFTEAFF. The DNA for the CDR3 is TGTGCCAGCAGGGAAGAAACAGGGGGTCGGTTCACTGAAGCTTTCTTT. The chain links TRBV7-9 to TRBJ1-1; 8 bases map to TRBD1. Germline V CDR1 and CDR2: SEHNR, FQNEAQ (reference sequence). Trimming took 6 bases from V and 4 from J; bases not matched to a gene: 13. The CDR3 spans 16 residues.